The TCR beta chain under discussion was sequenced for a study of CD4 T cells in relation to SARS-CoV-2 and coronaviruses. Looking at the study overall: TCR beta CDR3s were sequenced after roughly 10-day antigen culture of PBMCs. Convalescent donors were aged about 20 to 80, with median approximately 41 years. General study results and limits: Culture-expanded clones reflect memory recall rather than primary priming during culture.

The method was immunoSEQ multiplex PCR; TCRdb's version includes in-frame clones alone and lacks a portion of them. The sample has 40,000 or so clones, roughly 85% seen once. About 10^5 naive or memory CD4+ cells were cultured with CEF peptides for approximately eleven days. Turning to this clone: No antigen is known for it.

The germline CDR1 and CDR2 sequences are SNHLY and FYNNEI. V gave up 4 bases and J gave up 7 bases; unmatched junction bases: 8. The CDR3 is made up of 17 amino acids. The chain combines TRBV2 with TRBJ2-1, with 15 bases that match TRBD2. The clonotype was recovered from an adult with COVID-19. The sample consisted of naive CD4+ T cells from PBMCs, cultured in vitro. Sample subset: naive CD4+ T cells isolated by negative enrichment. CDR3 bases: TGTGCCAGCAGTGGGACTAGCGGGAGGGCCGGGTTGAATGAGCAGTTCTTC. Encoded protein: CASSGTSGRAGLNEQFF.